These T cell receptor beta chains were read from a single sample in a study of blood T cell repertoires in COVID-19. TCRdb's table, derived via immunoSEQ multiplex PCR, lists solely in-frame clones and lacks some. The sample holds approximately 290,000 clones; over 75% are singletons and the top ten take 0.85% to 1%. Sequenced sample: peripheral blood. Receptor source: a human donor with COVID-19, enrolled during active disease. The donor label of this sample is uncertain. CDR3s include the opening cysteine and the closing phenylalanine or tryptophan. D genes are given only for firm matches. The size entry is marked missing in some rows and otherwise reads once, few, many or a size class.

d_gene	abundance	v_gene	j_gene	CDR3aa	CDR3nt
TRBD2	-	TRBV5-4	TRBJ2-2	CASSSGLAGHTGELFF	TGTGCCAGCAGTTCGGGACTAGCGGGGCACACCGGGGAGCTGTTTTTT
TRBD2	-	TRBV2	TRBJ2-7	CASSEGPGTSGRRGQYF	TGTGCCAGCAGTGAAGGACCTGGGACTAGCGGGAGGAGGGGGCAGTACTTC
-	-	TRBV3-1/TRBV3-2	TRBJ1-6	CASNPSSTYNSPLHF	TGTGCCAGCAACCCTTCCAGTACCTATAATTCACCCCTCCACTTT
TRBD1	-	TRBV7-2	TRBJ2-7	CASSMDRERYEQYF	TGTGCCAGCAGCATGGACAGGGAACGTTACGAGCAGTACTTC
-	-	TRBV5-1	TRBJ2-5	CASSYSAGEETQYF	TGCGCCAGCAGCTACTCTGCAGGGGAAGAGACCCAGTACTTC
-	-	TRBV2	TRBJ1-2	CASSERETAAGYTF	TGTGCCAGCAGTGAAAGAGAGACAGCTGCCGGCTACACCTTC
TRBD2	-	TRBV5-1	TRBJ2-1	CASSPLGLAGDEQFF	TGCGCCAGCAGCCCCCTCGGGCTAGCGGGAGATGAGCAGTTCTTC
TRBD1	-	TRBV14	TRBJ2-5	CASSPTGVGETQYF	TGTGCCAGCAGCCCGACAGGGGTGGGTGAGACCCAGTACTTC
-	-	TRBV19	TRBJ1-5	CASSFGDNQPQHF	TGTGCCAGTAGTTTCGGGGACAATCAGCCCCAGCATTTT
TRBD1	few	TRBV7-9	TRBJ1-3	CASSYDRVDTIYF	TGTGCCAGCAGCTATGACAGGGTTGACACCATATATTTT
-	-	TRBV6-1	TRBJ1-2	CASSEGLTMGAYGYTF	TGTGCCAGCAGTGAAGGGTTAACAATGGGGGCCTATGGCTACACCTTC
TRBD1	once	TRBV7-2	TRBJ1-6	CASSTGTGRNSPLHF	TGTGCCAGCAGCACCGGGACAGGGAGGAATTCACCCCTCCACTTT
TRBD2	few	TRBV18	TRBJ2-7	CASSPASGSYEQYF	TGTGCCAGCTCACCAGCTAGCGGGAGCTACGAGCAGTACTTC
-	-	TRBV18	TRBJ1-5	CASSPSGNQPQHF	TGTGCCAGCTCACCATCGGGGAATCAGCCCCAGCATTTT
-	once	TRBV19	TRBJ2-7	CASSSLTGDRSYEQYF	TGTGCCAGTAGTTCTCTAACAGGTGATCGCTCCTACGAGCAGTACTTC
TRBD2	-	TRBV6-5	TRBJ2-2	CASSRSGRTGELFF	TGTGCCAGCAGTCGTAGCGGGAGGACCGGGGAGCTGTTTTTT
TRBD1	-	TRBV27	TRBJ2-7	CASSPLGQGSYEQYF	TGTGCCAGCAGTCCCCTGGGACAGGGATCCTACGAGCAGTACTTC
TRBD2	-	TRBV5-5	TRBJ2-7	CASSLGTLAGGYEQYF	TGTGCCAGCAGCTTGGGTACCCTAGCGGGAGGCTACGAGCAGTACTTC
TRBD1	few	TRBV28	TRBJ1-5	CASSIPGQGIQPQHF	TGTGCCAGCAGTATACCGGGACAGGGAATTCAGCCCCAGCATTTT
-	few	TRBV11-3	TRBJ2-7	CASSFEGGVDEQYF	TGTGCCAGCAGCTTCGAGGGAGGAGTAGACGAGCAGTACTTC
TRBD1	few	TRBV11-2	TRBJ1-3	CASSRQGDSGNTIYF	TGTGCCAGCAGCCGACAGGGGGACTCTGGAAACACCATATATTTT
TRBD1	few	TRBV28	TRBJ1-1	CASSPDRGGDTEAFF	TGTGCCAGCAGCCCGGACAGGGGAGGGGACACTGAAGCTTTCTTT
-	-	TRBV28	TRBJ1-5	CASSFTGTPLGAQHF	TGTGCCAGCAGTTTCACCGGGACTCCGCTGGGAGCCCAGCATTTT
TRBD1	-	TRBV19	TRBJ2-7	CASSSFGTGVGEQYF	TGTGCCAGTAGTAGCTTCGGGACAGGGGTCGGCGAGCAGTACTTC
-	-	TRBV5-4	TRBJ2-1	CASTRVAGPGGEQFF	TGTGCCAGCACCAGGGTGGCGGGACCCGGGGGTGAGCAGTTCTTC
TRBD1	-	TRBV7-2	TRBJ2-3	CASSGRQGAYGTDTQYF	TGTGCCAGCAGCGGTCGACAGGGGGCGTATGGCACAGATACGCAGTATTTT
-	-	TRBV7-2	TRBJ2-3	CASSLPSTDTQYF	TGTGCCAGCAGCTTACCGAGCACAGATACGCAGTATTTT
-	-	TRBV19	TRBJ1-5	CASSISDRSNQPQHF	TGTGCCAGTAGTATATCAGACAGGAGCAATCAGCCCCAGCATTTT
-	-	TRBV27	TRBJ2-2	CASSLRQEFANTGELFF	TGTGCCAGCAGTCTCCGACAGGAGTTCGCGAACACCGGGGAGCTGTTTTTT
-	-	TRBV11-3	TRBJ2-2	CASSSGVGRNTGELFF	TGTGCCAGCAGCTCGGGGGTGGGGCGTAACACCGGGGAGCTGTTTTTT
TRBD2	once	TRBV11-3	TRBJ2-5	CASSKGLAGRGETQYF	TGTGCCAGCAGCAAAGGACTAGCGGGAAGGGGGGAGACCCAGTACTTC
-	-	TRBV6-5	TRBJ1-6	CASSYSIRRNSPLHF	TGTGCCAGCAGTTACTCGATCCGGAGAAATTCACCCCTCCACTTT
-	-	TRBV5-6	TRBJ2-2	CASSLVADTGELFF	TGTGCCAGCAGCTTGGTGGCCGACACCGGGGAGCTGTTTTTT
TRBD1	-	TRBV11-2	TRBJ2-3	CASSQDRGKGDTQYF	TGTGCCAGCAGCCAAGACAGGGGGAAGGGAGATACGCAGTATTTT
-	few	TRBV7-2	TRBJ2-7	CASSPLVSGEQYF	TGTGCCAGCAGCCCACTGGTTTCGGGCGAGCAGTACTTC
-	-	TRBV11-2	TRBJ1-5	CASSLNARATYSNQPQHF	TGTGCCAGCAGCTTAAACGCGAGGGCAACGTATAGCAATCAGCCCCAGCATTTT
-	-	TRBV5-1	TRBJ2-1	CASSPRESGYNEQFF	TGCGCCAGCAGCCCCCGGGAATCTGGCTACAATGAGCAGTTCTTC
TRBD1	-	TRBV19	TRBJ1-5	CASSKRTGTSNQPQHF	TGTGCCAGTAGTAAACGGACAGGGACTAGCAATCAGCCCCAGCATTTT
TRBD1	-	TRBV2	TRBJ1-1	CASRTGGAGVGTEAFF	TGTGCCAGCAGGACAGGGGGGGCCGGAGTGGGCACTGAAGCTTTCTTT
-	-	TRBV6-1	TRBJ2-2	CASSEVGSGTGELFF	TGTGCCAGCAGTGAAGTGGGTAGCGGAACCGGGGAGCTGTTTTTT
-	once	TRBV28	TRBJ1-5	CASSLRGGGNQPQHF	TGTGCCAGCAGTTTACGCGGGGGCGGCAATCAGCCCCAGCATTTT
TRBD2	-	TRBV19	TRBJ2-1	CASSAGVALEQFF	TGTGCCAGTAGTGCGGGAGTAGCCCTTGAGCAGTTCTTC
TRBD2	-	TRBV2	TRBJ2-1	CASSDPLARENYNEQFF	TGTGCCAGCAGTGACCCTCTAGCGCGGGAGAACTACAATGAGCAGTTCTTC
-	-	TRBV3-1/TRBV3-2	TRBJ2-7	CASSPQSLSGYEQYF	TGTGCCAGCAGCCCCCAGAGTCTATCAGGCTACGAGCAGTACTTC
TRBD2	-	TRBV7-8	TRBJ2-7	CASSLGLADNYEQYF	TGTGCCAGCAGCTTAGGACTAGCGGATAACTACGAGCAGTACTTC
TRBD1	-	TRBV7-8	TRBJ1-1	CASSKTTGGTEAFF	TGTGCCAGCAGTAAGACGACAGGGGGCACTGAAGCTTTCTTT
-	-	TRBV6-5	TRBJ2-1	CASSYSQQGGDEQFF	TGTGCCAGCAGTTACTCGCAACAGGGTGGCGATGAGCAGTTCTTC
-	-	TRBV3-1/TRBV3-2	TRBJ2-7	CASSLSSYEQYF	TGTGCCAGCAGCCTGAGCTCCTACGAGCAGTACTTC
-	-	TRBV7-7	TRBJ2-7	CASSLGAGPTYEQYF	TGTGCTAGCAGCTTAGGGGCAGGGCCAACCTACGAGCAGTACTTC
TRBD2	-	TRBV7-3	TRBJ2-2	CASSLSPAGFLTGELFF	TGTGCCAGCAGCTTATCACCAGCGGGGTTCCTCACCGGGGAGCTGTTTTTT
TRBD2	-	TRBV4-3	TRBJ2-3	CASSQDRAGVPDTQYF	TGCGCCAGCAGCCAAGATCGGGCGGGAGTCCCAGATACGCAGTATTTT
TRBD1	-	TRBV5-6	TRBJ2-1	CASRGHWTGDNEQFF	TGTGCCAGCAGGGGTCATTGGACAGGGGACAATGAGCAGTTCTTC
-	-	TRBV21-1	TRBJ2-1	CASSKLDRGAHNEQFF	TGTGCCAGCAGCAAACTCGACAGGGGAGCCCACAATGAGCAGTTCTTC
TRBD1	-	TRBV9	TRBJ1-3	CASSETGDGNTIYF	TGTGCCAGCAGCGAGACAGGGGATGGAAACACCATATATTTT